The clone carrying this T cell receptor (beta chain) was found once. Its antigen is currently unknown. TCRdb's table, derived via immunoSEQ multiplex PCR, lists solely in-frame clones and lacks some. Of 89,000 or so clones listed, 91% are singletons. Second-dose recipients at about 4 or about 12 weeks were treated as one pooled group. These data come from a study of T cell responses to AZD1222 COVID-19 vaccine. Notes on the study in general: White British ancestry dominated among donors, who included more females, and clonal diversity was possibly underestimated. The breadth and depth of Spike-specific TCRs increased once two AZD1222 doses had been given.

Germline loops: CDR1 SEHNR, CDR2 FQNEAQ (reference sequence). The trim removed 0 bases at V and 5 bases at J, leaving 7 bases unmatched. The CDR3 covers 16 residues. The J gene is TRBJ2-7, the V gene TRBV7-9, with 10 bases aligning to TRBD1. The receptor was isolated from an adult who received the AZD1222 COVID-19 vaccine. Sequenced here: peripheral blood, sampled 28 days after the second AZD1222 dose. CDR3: CASSLAGDRGDNEQYF. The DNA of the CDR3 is TGTGCCAGCAGCTTAGCTGGGGACAGGGGTGACAACGAGCAGTACTTC. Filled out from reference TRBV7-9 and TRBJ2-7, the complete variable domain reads DTGVSQNPRHKITKRGQNVTFRCDPISEHNRLYWYRQTLGQGPEFLTYFQNEAQLEKSRLLSDRFSAERPKGSFSTLEIQRTEQGDSAMYLCASSLAGDRGDNEQYFGPGTRLTVT.